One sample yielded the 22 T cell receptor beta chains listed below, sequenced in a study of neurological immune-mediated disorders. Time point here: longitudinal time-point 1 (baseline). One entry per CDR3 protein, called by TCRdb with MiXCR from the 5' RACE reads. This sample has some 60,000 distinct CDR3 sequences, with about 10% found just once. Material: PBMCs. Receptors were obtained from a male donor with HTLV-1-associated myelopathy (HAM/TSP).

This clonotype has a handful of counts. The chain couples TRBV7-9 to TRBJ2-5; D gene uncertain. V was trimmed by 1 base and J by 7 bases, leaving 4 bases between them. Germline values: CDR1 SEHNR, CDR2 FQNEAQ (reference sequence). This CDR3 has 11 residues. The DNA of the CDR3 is TGTGCCAGCAGCTTAGAGAGGACCCAGTACTTC. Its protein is CASSLERTQYF.

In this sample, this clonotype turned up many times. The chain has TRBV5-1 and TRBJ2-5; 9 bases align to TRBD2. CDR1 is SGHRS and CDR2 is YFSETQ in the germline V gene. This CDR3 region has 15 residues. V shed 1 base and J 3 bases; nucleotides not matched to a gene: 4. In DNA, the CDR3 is TGCGCCAGCAGCTTGTTTGCTAGCGGGGAAGAGACCCAGTACTTC. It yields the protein CASSLFASGEETQYF.

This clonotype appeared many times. The CDR3 DNA follows: TGTGCCAGCAGCTTGGTTCGGGACAGGGGGCATGAGCAGTTCTTC. Its translation: CASSLVRDRGHEQFF. The V gene is TRBV5-6, the J gene TRBJ2-1, with 12 nucleotides matching TRBD1. The V segment lost 0 bases and the J segment 8 bases; nucleotides outside the gene matches: 3. The germline gives CDR1 SGHDT, CDR2 YYEEEE. The CDR3 consists of 15 residues.

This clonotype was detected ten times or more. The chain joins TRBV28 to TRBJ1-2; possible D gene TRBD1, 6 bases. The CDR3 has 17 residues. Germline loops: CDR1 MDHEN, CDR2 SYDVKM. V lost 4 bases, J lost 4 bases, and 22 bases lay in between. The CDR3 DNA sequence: TGTGCCAGCAGTTACCCGGGACATCTCCCATTGACCTATGGCTACACCTTC. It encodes CASSYPGHLPLTYGYTF.

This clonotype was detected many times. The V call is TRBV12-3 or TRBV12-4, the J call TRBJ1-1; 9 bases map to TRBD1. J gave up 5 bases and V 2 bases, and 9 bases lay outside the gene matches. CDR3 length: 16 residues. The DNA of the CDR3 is TGTGCCAGCAGTTTAACCCCCGGGACAGGGTATACTGAAGCTTTCTTT. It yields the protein CASSLTPGTGYTEAFF.

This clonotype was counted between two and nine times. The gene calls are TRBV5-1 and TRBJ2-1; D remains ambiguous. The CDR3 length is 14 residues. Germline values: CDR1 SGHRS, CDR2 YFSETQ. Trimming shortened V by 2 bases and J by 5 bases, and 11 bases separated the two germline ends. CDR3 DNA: TGCGCCAGCAGCTTTCGCCCTCCTGACAATGAGCAGTTCTTC. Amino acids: CASSFRPPDNEQFF.

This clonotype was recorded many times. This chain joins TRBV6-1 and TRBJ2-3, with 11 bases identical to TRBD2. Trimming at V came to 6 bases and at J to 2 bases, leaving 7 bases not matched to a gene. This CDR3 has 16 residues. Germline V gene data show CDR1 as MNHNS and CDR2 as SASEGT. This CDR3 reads CASSVMTSGVTDTQYF. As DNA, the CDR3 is TGTGCCAGCAGCGTTATGACTAGCGGGGTCACAGATACGCAGTATTTT.

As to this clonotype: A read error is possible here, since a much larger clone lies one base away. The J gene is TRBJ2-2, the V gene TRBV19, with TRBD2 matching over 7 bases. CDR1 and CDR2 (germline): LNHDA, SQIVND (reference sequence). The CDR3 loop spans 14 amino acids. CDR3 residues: CSGPGGGCTGELFF. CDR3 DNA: TGTTCCGGACCCGGGGGAGGGTGCACCGGGGAGCTGTTTTTT.

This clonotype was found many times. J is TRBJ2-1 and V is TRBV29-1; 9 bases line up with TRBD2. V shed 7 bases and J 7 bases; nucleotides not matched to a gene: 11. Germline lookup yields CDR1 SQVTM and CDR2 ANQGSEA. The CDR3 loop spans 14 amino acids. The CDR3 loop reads CSAQRGAEGNEQFF. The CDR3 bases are TGCAGCGCCCAGCGGGGGGCCGAGGGGAATGAGCAGTTCTTC.

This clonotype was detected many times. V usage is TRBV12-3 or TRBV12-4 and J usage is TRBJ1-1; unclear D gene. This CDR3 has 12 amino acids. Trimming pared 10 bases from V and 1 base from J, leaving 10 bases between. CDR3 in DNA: TGTGCCACCTTAGCCCAGAACACTGAAGCTTTCTTT. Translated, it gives CATLAQNTEAFF.

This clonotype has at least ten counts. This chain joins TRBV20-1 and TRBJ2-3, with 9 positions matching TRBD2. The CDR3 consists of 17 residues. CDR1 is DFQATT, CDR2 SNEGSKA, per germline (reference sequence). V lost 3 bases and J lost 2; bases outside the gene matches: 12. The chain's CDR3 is CSARRSGLAWPTDTQYF. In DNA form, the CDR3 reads TGCAGTGCTAGGCGATCGGGACTAGCTTGGCCCACAGATACGCAGTATTTT.

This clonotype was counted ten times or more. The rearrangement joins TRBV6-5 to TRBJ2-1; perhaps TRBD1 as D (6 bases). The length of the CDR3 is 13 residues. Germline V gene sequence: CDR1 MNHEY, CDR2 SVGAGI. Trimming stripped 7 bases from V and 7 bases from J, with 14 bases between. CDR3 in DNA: TGTGCCAGCACCCCCCTCAGGGGAAATGAGCAGTTCTTC. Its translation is CASTPLRGNEQFF.

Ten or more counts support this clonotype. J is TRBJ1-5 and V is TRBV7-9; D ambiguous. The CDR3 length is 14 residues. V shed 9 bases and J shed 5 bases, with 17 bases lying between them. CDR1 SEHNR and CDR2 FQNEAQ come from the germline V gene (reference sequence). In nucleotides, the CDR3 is TGTGCCAGACCCCCCGCAGGTCACGATCAGCCCCAGCATTTT. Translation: CARPPAGHDQPQHF.

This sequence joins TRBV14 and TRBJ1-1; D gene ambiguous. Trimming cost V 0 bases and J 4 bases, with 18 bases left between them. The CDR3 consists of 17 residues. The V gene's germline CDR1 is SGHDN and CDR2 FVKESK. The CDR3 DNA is TGTGCCAGCAGCCAAGATTGGAGAGTTTTTCGGAGCACTGAAGCTTTCTTT. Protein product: CASSQDWRVFRSTEAFF. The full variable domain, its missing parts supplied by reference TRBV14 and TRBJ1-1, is EAGVTQFPSHSVIEKGQTVTLRCDPISGHDNLYWYRRVMGKEIKFLLHFVKESKQDESGMPNNRFLAERTGGTYSTLKVQPAELEDSGVYFCASSQDWRVFRSTEAFFGQGTRLTVV.

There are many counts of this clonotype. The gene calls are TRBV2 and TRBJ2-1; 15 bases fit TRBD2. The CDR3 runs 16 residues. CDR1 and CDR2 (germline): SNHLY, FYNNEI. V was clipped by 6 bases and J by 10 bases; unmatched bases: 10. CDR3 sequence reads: CASSPRTSGGADEQFF. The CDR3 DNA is TGTGCCAGCAGCCCCAGGACTAGCGGGGGGGCAGACGAGCAGTTCTTC.

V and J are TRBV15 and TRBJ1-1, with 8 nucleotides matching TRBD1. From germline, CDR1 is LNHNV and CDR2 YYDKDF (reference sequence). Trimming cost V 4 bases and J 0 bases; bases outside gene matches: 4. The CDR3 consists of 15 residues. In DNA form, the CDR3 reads TGTGCCACCAGCACCGACAGGGGACTGAACACTGAAGCTTTCTTT. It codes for CATSTDRGLNTEAFF.

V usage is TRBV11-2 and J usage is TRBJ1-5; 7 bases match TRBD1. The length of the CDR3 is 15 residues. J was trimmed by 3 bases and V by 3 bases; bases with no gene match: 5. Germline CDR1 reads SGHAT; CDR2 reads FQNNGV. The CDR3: CASSLMGQPNQPQHF. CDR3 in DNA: TGTGCCAGCAGCTTGATGGGACAGCCCAATCAGCCCCAGCATTTT.

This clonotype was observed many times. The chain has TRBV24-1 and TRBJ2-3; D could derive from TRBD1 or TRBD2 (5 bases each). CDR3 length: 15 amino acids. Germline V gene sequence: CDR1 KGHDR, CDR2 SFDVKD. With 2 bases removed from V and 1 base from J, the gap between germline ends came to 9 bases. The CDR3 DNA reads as TGTGCCACCAGTGATTGGGACCCGCGCACAGATACGCAGTATTTT. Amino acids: CATSDWDPRTDTQYF.

CDR3 DNA sequence: TGTGCCAGCACCCTGACAGGGAACTATGGCTACACCTTC. Translation: CASTLTGNYGYTF. The rearrangement links TRBV5-8 to TRBJ1-2; TRBD1 matches at 7 bases. Germline values: CDR1 SGHTS, CDR2 YDEGEE. With 6 bases clipped from V and 2 bases from J, the junction kept 4 bases outside the gene matches. CDR3 length equals 13 residues.

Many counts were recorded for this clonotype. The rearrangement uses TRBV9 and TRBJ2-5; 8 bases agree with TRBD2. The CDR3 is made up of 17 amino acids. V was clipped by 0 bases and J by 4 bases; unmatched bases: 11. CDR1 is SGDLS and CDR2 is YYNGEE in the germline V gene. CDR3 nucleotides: TGTGCCAGCAGCGTAGGTAGGGGACTAGGGTTGGTAGAGACCCAGTACTTC. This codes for CASSVGRGLGLVETQYF.

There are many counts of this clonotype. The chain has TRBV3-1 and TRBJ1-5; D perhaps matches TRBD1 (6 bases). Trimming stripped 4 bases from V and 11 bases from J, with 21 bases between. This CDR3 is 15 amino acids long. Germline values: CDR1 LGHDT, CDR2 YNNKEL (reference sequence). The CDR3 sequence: CASSLGTRSLLAQHF. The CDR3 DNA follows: TGTGCCAGCAGCCTTGGGACACGAAGTTTGTTGGCCCAGCATTTT.

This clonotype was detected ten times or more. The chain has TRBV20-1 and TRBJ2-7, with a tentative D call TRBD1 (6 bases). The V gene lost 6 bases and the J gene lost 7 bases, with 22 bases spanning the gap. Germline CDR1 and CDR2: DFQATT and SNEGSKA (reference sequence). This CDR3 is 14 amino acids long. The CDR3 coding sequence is TGCAGTGCCCAATTTACAGGGCTTGTGTGGGAGCAGTACTTC. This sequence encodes CSAQFTGLVWEQYF.